The 19 T cell receptor beta chains given below trace back to one sample, sequenced in a study of shared clonotypes between healthy human individuals (dated by TCRdb to the early 2020s). The library was prepared using the immunoSEQ multiplex PCR assay. The immuneACCESS repertoire file appears here via TCRdb, limited to in-frame rearrangements. These files lack a portion of the clones; in checked studies, under half of the deficit traces to unresolved V genes, and the cause of the others is not known. The sample has 400,000 to 500,000 clones on record, 60% to 85% of them singletons. 10% to 15% of the sample rests with the top ten. Sequenced sample: PBMCs. These receptors all come from a woman aged 40 to 50 in good health. Some clones in this sample may be carry-over from other donors' samples.

This rearrangement joins TRBV28 to TRBJ2-4, with TRBD1 as a possible D gene (6 bases). Trimming stripped 2 bases from V and 3 bases from J, with 17 bases between. Per germline, CDR1 MDHEN and CDR2 SYDVKM. The CDR3 contains 17 residues. In nucleotides, the CDR3 is TGTGCCAGCAGTTTAACCCGTGGCAGGGGCGTCAAAAACATTCAGTACTTC. Translating it yields CASSLTRGRGVKNIQYF.

The chain links TRBV4-3 to TRBJ2-5; D may be TRBD2 (6 bases). The CDR3 spans 15 residues. Germline V gene data show CDR1 as LGHNA and CDR2 as YSLEER. V lost 0 bases, J lost 5 bases, and 13 bases lay in between. The CDR3, as DNA: TGCGCCAGCAGCCAAGATCCGGGAGTCAGGGAGACCCAGTACTTC. Protein sequence: CASSQDPGVRETQYF.

The chain is built from TRBV28 and TRBJ1-5; TRBD1 might be the D (5 bases). The CDR3 consists of 15 residues. The germline V and J ends were trimmed by 5 bases and 6 bases, with 17 bases remaining between them. CDR1 and CDR2 (germline): MDHEN, SYDVKM. This chain's CDR3 is CASSAAGTFVQPQHF. CDR3 DNA sequence: TGTGCCAGCAGTGCGGCTGGGACCTTCGTTCAGCCCCAGCATTTT.

The chain carries TRBV5-1 and TRBJ1-2; possibly TRBD1 for D (5 bases). The germline V gene has CDR1 SGHRS and CDR2 YFSETQ. The V gene lost 3 bases and the J gene lost 4 bases, with 13 bases spanning the gap. The CDR3 sequence is 14 residues long. This chain's CDR3 is CASSSLGTGYGYTF. Written as DNA, the CDR3 is TGCGCCAGCAGCTCGCTCGGGACTGGCTATGGCTACACCTTC.

The count of this clone is one. Sequence at one end of the junction differs from germline and may be a read error. The chain combines TRBV19 with TRBJ1-5; 8 bases fit TRBD1. The CDR3 has 13 amino acids. Germline V gene lookup returns CDR1 LNHDA and CDR2 SQIVND (reference sequence). CDR3 amino acids: CASSDTQGAKALF. DNA of the CDR3: TGTGCCAGTAGTGATACCCAGGGGGCTAAGGCCCTTTTT.

V gene TRBV5-1 combines with J gene TRBJ1-1; D ambiguous. The V end lost 1 base, the J end lost 0 bases, and 7 bases lay between the germline ends. This CDR3 comprises 14 residues. Germline V gives CDR1 SGHRS, CDR2 YFSETQ. CDR3 sequence: CASSLSHMNTEAFF. The CDR3, as DNA: TGCGCCAGCAGCTTGTCCCATATGAACACTGAAGCTTTCTTT.

V gene TRBV27 combines with J gene TRBJ2-7; perhaps TRBD2 as D (7 bases). The ends were cut back, 8 bases at V and 3 bases at J, with 17 bases in the middle. Germline values: CDR1 MNHEY, CDR2 SMNVEV (reference sequence). The CDR3 totals 14 residues. The CDR3 coding sequence is TGTGCCAGCTGGGGGGGGCAGGCCGGCTACGAGCAGTACTTC. It translates to CASWGGQAGYEQYF.

V is TRBV28 and J is TRBJ1-1; the match to TRBD1 covers 10 bases. The V segment lost 2 bases and the J segment 3 bases; nucleotides outside the gene matches: 6. The CDR3 is 16 amino acids. Per germline, CDR1 MDHEN and CDR2 SYDVKM. As DNA, the CDR3 is TGTGCCAGCAGTTTAAGACAGGGGGCAGGAGACACTGAAGCTTTCTTT. This sequence encodes CASSLRQGAGDTEAFF.

This clone was recorded only once. The chain has TRBV18 and TRBJ2-3; 8 nucleotides agree with TRBD2. Germline V gene lookup returns CDR1 KGHSH and CDR2 LQKENI. The CDR3 runs to 16 residues. V lost 2 bases to trimming and J lost 0 bases; unmatched junction nucleotides: 4. The CDR3 spells CASSPVLAASTDTQYF. The CDR3 coding sequence is TGTGCCAGCTCACCAGTACTAGCGGCAAGCACAGATACGCAGTATTTT.

The chain carries TRBV6-4 and TRBJ2-2, with 8 bases aligning to TRBD2. CDR3 size: 13 residues. In germline, CDR1 is MRHNA, CDR2 SNTAGT. The trim removed 6 bases at V and 8 bases at J, leaving 5 bases unmatched. This CDR3 reads CASSALAAGELFF. In DNA form, the CDR3 reads TGTGCCAGCAGCGCACTAGCGGCGGGGGAGCTGTTTTTT.

To note about this clone: The same CDR3 arises from other DNA sequences in this sample as well. This chain joins TRBV7-6 and TRBJ2-1; 10 bases line up with TRBD2. The CDR3 covers 15 residues. The V and J ends lost 4 bases and 2 bases, in that order; junction bases with no gene match: 2. Looked up from germline, CDR1 is SGHVS and CDR2 is FNYEAQ. CDR3 amino acids: CASSSLAGAYNEQFF. Written as DNA, the CDR3 is TGTGCCAGCAGCTCCCTAGCGGGAGCCTACAATGAGCAGTTCTTC.

CDR3 coding DNA: TGTGCCAGTAGTCCCCGGCAGGGAGGGAATTCACCCCTCCACTTT. Amino acid sequence: CASSPRQGGNSPLHF. The genes are TRBV19 and TRBJ1-6; tentatively, D is TRBD1 (5 bases). The V end lost 5 bases, the J end lost 7 bases, and 15 bases lay between the germline ends. CDR1 and CDR2 (germline): LNHDA, SQIVND (reference sequence). The length of the CDR3 is 15 residues.

The rearrangement links TRBV15 to TRBJ2-5; tentatively, D is TRBD2 (6 bases). CDR1 LNHNV and CDR2 YYDKDF come from the germline V gene (reference sequence). Trimming removed 2 bases at V and 3 bases at J, with 13 bases between. CDR3 length: 15 amino acids. Written as DNA, the CDR3 is TGTGCCACCAGCAGATTTCGCGGGGCCGAAGAGACCCAGTACTTC. Its translation is CATSRFRGAEETQYF.

The chain is built from TRBV9 and TRBJ2-2; tentative D call: TRBD2 (5 bases). CDR3 length equals 15 residues. The germline gives CDR1 SGDLS, CDR2 YYNGEE. V shed 0 bases and J shed 6 bases, with 12 bases lying between them. The CDR3 nucleotides are TGTGCCAGCAGCGTAGGTCCGGGGTGGGCCGGGGAGCTGTTTTTT. Its translation is CASSVGPGWAGELFF. Using reference TRBV9 and TRBJ2-2 for the parts outside the CDR3, the full variable domain is DSGVTQTPKHLITATGQRVTLRCSPRSGDLSVYWYQQSLDQGLQFLIQYYNGEERAKGNILERFSAQQFPDLHSELNLSSLELGDSALYFCASSVGPGWAGELFFGEGSRLTVL.

The rearrangement links TRBV19 to TRBJ2-1; 7 positions agree with TRBD1. The CDR3 consists of 13 residues. CDR1 is LNHDA and CDR2 is SQIVND in the germline V gene (reference sequence). V was pared by 9 bases and J by 4 bases, with 6 bases of the junction left unmatched. In DNA form, the CDR3 reads TGTGCCAGCCGGGACAGTCCTTACAATGAGCAGTTCTTC. This codes for CASRDSPYNEQFF.

The table lists this clone with a count of one. The chain joins TRBV5-1 to TRBJ2-3, with D tentatively TRBD2 (5 bases). V gave up 4 bases and J gave up 3 bases, with 18 bases separating them. There are 16 residues in the CDR3. The germline V gene encodes CDR1 SGHRS and CDR2 YFSETQ. The DNA for the CDR3 is TGCGCCAGCAGCCTCCCAGCCGGAGAGGGAACAGATACGCAGTATTTT. Translated: CASSLPAGEGTDTQYF.

V and J are TRBV7-9 and TRBJ2-2, with D hard to call. The ends were cut back, 7 bases at V and 2 bases at J, with 11 bases in the middle. This CDR3 comprises 14 residues. Germline V gene data show CDR1 as SEHNR and CDR2 as FQNEAQ (reference sequence). CDR3 loop: CASTLALNTGELFF. The CDR3 DNA reads as TGTGCCAGCACCCTGGCCCTTAACACCGGGGAGCTGTTTTTT.

This chain links TRBV19 with TRBJ2-2; D uncertain. Trimming stripped 10 bases from V and 7 bases from J, with 19 bases between. CDR1 and CDR2 from the germline V gene are LNHDA and SQIVND (reference sequence). This CDR3 comprises 14 residues. CDR3 sequence reads: CATTANKRFGELFF. The CDR3 nucleotides read TGTGCCACCACCGCTAATAAACGTTTCGGGGAGCTGTTTTTT.

This clone was seen a few times. The chain carries TRBV2 and TRBJ2-3, with D maybe TRBD2 (5 bases). The CDR3 has 15 amino acids. Trimming stripped 4 bases from V and 3 bases from J, with 14 bases between. Germline V gives CDR1 SNHLY, CDR2 FYNNEI. The CDR3 reads CASSGGSPGTDTQYF. The CDR3 DNA reads as TGTGCCAGCAGTGGTGGGAGTCCGGGAACAGATACGCAGTATTTT.